This TCR beta chain was sequenced for a study of blood T cell repertoires in COVID-19. Patients at the Seattle site were enrolled during active infection and followed longitudinally. Assay: immunoSEQ multiplex PCR; the TCRdb copy retains only in-frame clones and omits some. The sample includes tens of thousands of clones, roughly four fifths seen only once; the top ten take around 7%. Specimen: peripheral blood. This TCR derives from a man aged 25 to 45 with COVID-19, enrolled during active disease.

Written as DNA, the CDR3 is TGTGCCAGCAGTTCGGACAGGGTAAGGAACACTGAAGCTTTCTTT. This translates into CASSSDRVRNTEAFF. The chain couples TRBV6-5 to TRBJ1-1; TRBD1 agrees at 8 bases. J lost 1 base, V lost 4 bases, and 5 bases had no gene match. Germline lookup yields CDR1 MNHEY and CDR2 SVGAGI. The CDR3 has 15 amino acids.